The TCR beta chain under discussion was sequenced for a study of blood T cells in healthy people across ages. The germline gives CDR1 DFQATT, CDR2 SNEGSKA (reference sequence). V shed 5 bases and J shed 8 bases, with 18 bases lying between them. There are 13 residues in the CDR3. It was about 10 milliliters of peripheral blood that were drawn from each donor. Next came a second PCR, run for about 7 to 12 cycles, which used a sample-barcoded 5' primer along with a J-beta primer mix. Each cDNA molecule received a tag from a template-switch adaptor that had 12 random nucleotides. One entry per CDR3 protein, called by TCRdb with MiXCR from the 5' RACE reads. The table records 1,500,000 or so distinct CDR3 sequences, around 55% of them present only once.

This chain joins TRBV20-1 and TRBJ1-1; D remains unclear. The clonotype comes from a man younger than 30 in good health. The sequenced sample consisted of blood. CDR3: CSALDTNLEEAFF. As DNA, the CDR3 is TGCAGTGCTCTCGACACCAATTTAGAAGAAGCTTTCTTT.